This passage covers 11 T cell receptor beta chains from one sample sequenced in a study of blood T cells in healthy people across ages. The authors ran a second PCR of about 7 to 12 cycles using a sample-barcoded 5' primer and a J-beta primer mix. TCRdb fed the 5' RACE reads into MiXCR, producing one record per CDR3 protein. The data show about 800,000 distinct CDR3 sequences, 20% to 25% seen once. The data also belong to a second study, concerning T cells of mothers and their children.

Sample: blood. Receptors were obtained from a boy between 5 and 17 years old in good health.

The CDR3 DNA follows: TGTGCCAGCAGTTTCTTAGTGGGAGGGCCTACTTTCTTC. Its protein is CASSFLVGGPTFF. The chain recombines TRBV28 with TRBJ2-1, with 7 bases lining up with TRBD2. Losses at the gene ends were 3 bases for V and 16 bases for J; bases not matched to a gene: 12. Germline CDR1 and CDR2: MDHEN and SYDVKM. The CDR3 sequence is 13 residues long.

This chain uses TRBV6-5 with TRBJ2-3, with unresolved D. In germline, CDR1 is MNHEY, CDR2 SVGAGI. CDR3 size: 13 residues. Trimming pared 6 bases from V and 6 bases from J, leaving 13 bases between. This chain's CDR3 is CASSPMAWDTQYF. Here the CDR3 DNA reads TGTGCCAGCAGCCCGATGGCTTGGGATACGCAGTATTTT.

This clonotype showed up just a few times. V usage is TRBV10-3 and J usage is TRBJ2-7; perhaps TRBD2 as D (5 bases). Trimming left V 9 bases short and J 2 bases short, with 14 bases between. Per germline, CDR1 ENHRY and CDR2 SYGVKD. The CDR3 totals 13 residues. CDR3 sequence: CAIGHGNTYEQYF. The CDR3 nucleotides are TGTGCCATTGGGCACGGGAACACCTACGAGCAGTACTTC.

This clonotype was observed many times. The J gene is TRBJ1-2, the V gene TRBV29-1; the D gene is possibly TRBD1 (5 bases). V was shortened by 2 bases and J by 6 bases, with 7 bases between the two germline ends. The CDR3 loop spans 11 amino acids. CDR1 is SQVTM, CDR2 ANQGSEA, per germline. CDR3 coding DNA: TGCAGCGTTGAAAGGGGAAATGGCTACACCTTC. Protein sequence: CSVERGNGYTF.

The CDR3 bases are TGTGCCATCAGTGAAGTTCGTGGCGTCAATGAGCAGTTCTTC. It encodes CAISEVRGVNEQFF. The rearrangement joins TRBV10-3 to TRBJ2-1; D is undetermined. Trimming shortened V by 3 bases and J by 6 bases, and 12 bases separated the two germline ends. Germline lookup yields CDR1 ENHRY and CDR2 SYGVKD. The CDR3 extends over 14 amino acids.

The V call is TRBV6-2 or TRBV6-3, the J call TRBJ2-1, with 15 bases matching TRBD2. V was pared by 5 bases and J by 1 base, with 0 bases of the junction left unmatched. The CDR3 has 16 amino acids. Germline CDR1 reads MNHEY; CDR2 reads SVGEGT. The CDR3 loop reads CASSGTSGRSYNEQFF. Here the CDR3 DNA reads TGTGCCAGCAGTGGGACTAGCGGGAGGTCCTACAATGAGCAGTTCTTC.

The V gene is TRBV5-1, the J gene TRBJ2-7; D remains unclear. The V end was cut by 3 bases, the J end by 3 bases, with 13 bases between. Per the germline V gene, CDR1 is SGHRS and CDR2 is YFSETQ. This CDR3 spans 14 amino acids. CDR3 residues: CASSSSTEFYEQYF. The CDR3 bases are TGCGCCAGCAGCTCTTCGACGGAGTTCTACGAGCAGTACTTC.

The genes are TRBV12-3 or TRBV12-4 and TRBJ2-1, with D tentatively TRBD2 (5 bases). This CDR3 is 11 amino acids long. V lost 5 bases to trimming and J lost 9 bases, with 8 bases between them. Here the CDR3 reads CASSRGSEQFF. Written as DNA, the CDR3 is TGTGCCAGCAGTCGAGGGTCTGAGCAGTTCTTC.

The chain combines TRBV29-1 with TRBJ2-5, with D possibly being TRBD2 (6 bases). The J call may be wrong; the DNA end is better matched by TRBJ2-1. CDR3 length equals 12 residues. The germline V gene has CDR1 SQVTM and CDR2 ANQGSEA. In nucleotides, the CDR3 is TGCAGCGTTTGCCGGACTATGTATGAGCAGTTCTTC. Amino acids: CSVCRTMYEQFF.

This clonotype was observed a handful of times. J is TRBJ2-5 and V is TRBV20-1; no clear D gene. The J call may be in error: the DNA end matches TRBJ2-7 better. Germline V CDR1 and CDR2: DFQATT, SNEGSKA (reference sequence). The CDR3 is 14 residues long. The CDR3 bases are TGCAGTATTGACGGACCCAAAAGCTCCTACGAGCAGTACTTC. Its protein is CSIDGPKSSYEQYF.

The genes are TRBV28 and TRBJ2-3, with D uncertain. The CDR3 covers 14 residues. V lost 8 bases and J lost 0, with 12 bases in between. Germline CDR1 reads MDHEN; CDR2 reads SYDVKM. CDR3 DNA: TGTGCCAGCCGAGCGTTCTCTAGCACAGATACGCAGTATTTT. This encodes CASRAFSSTDTQYF. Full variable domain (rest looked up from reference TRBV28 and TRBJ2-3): DVKVTQSSRYLVKRTGEKVFLECVQDMDHENMFWYRQDPGLGLRLIYFSYDVKMKEKGDIPEGYSVSREKKERFSLILESASTNQTSMYLCASRAFSSTDTQYFGPGTRLTVL.